A single sample is the source of the 29 T cell receptor beta chains below, sequenced in a study of blood T cells in healthy people across ages. Together with a sample-barcoded 5' primer, a J-beta primer mix was included in a second PCR lasting roughly 6 to 12 cycles. Using its own MiXCR run on the 5' RACE reads, TCRdb lists one record per CDR3 protein. The data contain around 970,000 distinct CDR3 sequences, roughly half of them singletons. Sequencing was done on a sample of blood. Receptor source: a woman in her sixties in good health.

The chain links TRBV6-6 to TRBJ2-1; 9 bases agree with TRBD2. The J segment lost 6 bases and the V segment lost 2 bases, leaving 5 bases of the junction unmatched. The germline V gene encodes CDR1 MNHNY and CDR2 SVGAGI (reference sequence). The CDR3 runs 15 residues. Here the CDR3 reads CASSYRSSGTNEQFF. CDR3 nucleotide sequence: TGTGCCAGCAGTTACAGGTCTAGCGGGACCAATGAGCAGTTCTTC.

The genes are TRBV15 and TRBJ1-6, with D possibly being TRBD1 (5 bases). Per germline, CDR1 LNHNV and CDR2 YYDKDF (reference sequence). The CDR3 loop spans 13 amino acids. V was cut by 3 bases and J by 10 bases, with 10 bases left in between. The CDR3 sequence: CATSSLGGSPLHF. The DNA for the CDR3 is TGTGCCACCAGCAGCCTGGGGGGGTCACCCCTCCACTTT.

The chain employs TRBV3-1 and TRBJ2-3; D gene unclear. The germline V gene has CDR1 LGHDT and CDR2 YNNKEL (reference sequence). V was cut by 0 bases and J by 3 bases, with 10 bases left in between. The CDR3 runs 15 residues. CDR3 in amino acids: CASSQDLVPTDTQYF. In DNA form, the CDR3 reads TGTGCCAGCAGCCAAGATCTCGTACCTACAGATACGCAGTATTTT.

The chain uses TRBV20-1 and TRBJ2-7, with 10 bases fitting TRBD2. This CDR3 has 15 residues. V was pared by 1 base and J by 2 bases, with 5 bases of the junction left unmatched. Germline lookup yields CDR1 DFQATT and CDR2 SNEGSKA (reference sequence). The CDR3 nucleotides are TGCAGTGCTAGAGGGGGGACTAGCGAGGCCTACGAGCAGTACTTC. Protein: CSARGGTSEAYEQYF.

This chain uses TRBV7-3 with TRBJ1-1, with 7 bases lining up with TRBD1. Losses at the gene ends were 2 bases for V and 5 bases for J; bases not matched to a gene: 11. There are 16 residues in the CDR3. Germline assignment: CDR1 SGHTA and CDR2 FQGTGA. The CDR3 nucleotides are TGTGCCAGCAGCTTATGGACCCCGACAGGGAGGACTGAAGCTTTCTTT. This sequence encodes CASSLWTPTGRTEAFF.

This clonotype was picked up a small number of times. This chain links TRBV20-1 with TRBJ2-1; D perhaps matches TRBD2 (7 bases). The V end lost 5 bases, the J end lost 5 bases, and 13 bases lay between the germline ends. The CDR3 has 13 residues. Per germline, CDR1 DFQATT and CDR2 SNEGSKA (reference sequence). The CDR3 protein is CSAGGEGDNEQFF. In DNA, the CDR3 is TGCAGTGCTGGCGGGGAGGGGGACAATGAGCAGTTCTTC.

This clonotype occurred a few times. V and J are TRBV6-5 and TRBJ2-5, with D perhaps assigned TRBD1 or TRBD2 (5 bases each). CDR1 MNHEY and CDR2 SVGAGI come from the germline V gene. V lost 9 bases, J lost 4 bases, and 9 bases lay in between. CDR3 length equals 11 residues. The CDR3 protein is CARQGRETQYF. CDR3 sequence (DNA): TGTGCCAGGCAGGGACGAGAGACCCAGTACTTC.

The chain recombines TRBV7-9 with TRBJ2-3, with D possibly being TRBD1 or TRBD2 (5 bases each). Germline V CDR1 and CDR2: SEHNR, FQNEAQ (reference sequence). The V end lost 7 bases, the J end lost 3 bases, and 11 bases lay between the germline ends. The CDR3 totals 13 residues. Here the CDR3 reads CASKTGLTDTQYF. The CDR3 DNA sequence: TGTGCCAGCAAAACGGGGCTAACAGATACGCAGTATTTT. The full variable domain, its missing parts supplied by reference TRBV7-9 and TRBJ2-3, is DTGVSQNPRHKITKRGQNVTFRCDPISEHNRLYWYRQTLGQGPEFLTYFQNEAQLEKSRLLSDRFSAERPKGSFSTLEIQRTEQGDSAMYLCASKTGLTDTQYFGPGTRLTVL.

In its sample, this clonotype was seen once. The chain employs TRBV11-3 and TRBJ2-1, with a possible D match to TRBD1 (6 bases). The V end lost 6 bases, the J end lost 6 bases, and 15 bases lay between the germline ends. From germline, CDR1 is SGHNT and CDR2 YENEEA. CDR3 length: 14 amino acids. The DNA for the CDR3 is TGTGCCAGCAGTTCTTATAGGGGGTGCAATGAGCAGTTCTTC. Amino acid sequence: CASSSYRGCNEQFF.

This chain joins TRBV12-3 or TRBV12-4 and TRBJ1-2; possible D gene TRBD1, 5 bases. The germline V and J ends were trimmed by 5 bases and 8 bases, with 21 bases remaining between them. This CDR3 has 15 residues. The CDR3 protein is CASSTGTLSYGGYTF. CDR3 coding DNA: TGTGCCAGCAGTACCGGGACGTTAAGCTATGGAGGCTACACCTTC.

The gene calls are TRBV27 and TRBJ2-1; 7 positions agree with TRBD1. CDR3 length equals 14 residues. The junction had 14 bases not matched to a gene; V was cut back by 5 bases and J by 13 bases. CDR1 is MNHEY, CDR2 SMNVEV, per germline (reference sequence). CDR3 coding DNA: TGTGCCAGCAGTGGGGACAACACAGGGGACGTTCAGTTCTTC. Protein product: CASSGDNTGDVQFF.

The V call is TRBV6-1, the J call TRBJ2-6, with a tentative D call TRBD1 (7 bases). The length of the CDR3 is 17 residues. Germline CDR1 reads MNHNS; CDR2 reads SASEGT. Trimming left V 4 bases short and J 1 base short, with 14 bases between. The CDR3 DNA reads TGTGCCAGCAGTGGGACCAGGGGGGAATCTGGGGCCAACGTCCTGACTTTC. This gives the protein CASSGTRGESGANVLTF.

This clonotype has a handful of counts. The chain carries TRBV20-1 and TRBJ2-3; D is unresolved. With 2 bases removed from V and 3 bases from J, the gap between germline ends came to 12 bases. From germline, CDR1 is DFQATT and CDR2 SNEGSKA (reference sequence). This CDR3 contains 14 residues. The CDR3 is CSARPTTRTDTQYF. The CDR3 DNA sequence: TGCAGTGCTAGACCTACAACAAGAACAGATACGCAGTATTTT.

This chain joins TRBV12-5 and TRBJ2-5, with TRBD2 matching 16 bases. The germline V gene has CDR1 LGHNT and CDR2 FRNRAP. The CDR3 contains 19 residues. The V gene end was trimmed by 2 bases and the J gene end by 2 bases; junction bases not matched to a gene: 8. Here the CDR3 reads CASGLPGTSGRAWQETQYF. Here the CDR3 DNA reads TGTGCTAGTGGTTTGCCCGGGACTAGCGGGAGGGCCTGGCAAGAGACCCAGTACTTC.

This clonotype was seen a few times. This chain joins TRBV4-3 and TRBJ2-3; D may match TRBD1 or TRBD2 (5 bases each). The CDR3 consists of 14 residues. Germline V gene lookup returns CDR1 LGHNA and CDR2 YSLEER. V lost 1 base and J lost 4, with 9 bases in between. CDR3 loop: CASSQVGDPDTQYF. CDR3 nucleotide sequence: TGCGCCAGCAGCCAAGTGGGGGATCCAGATACGCAGTATTTT.

The chain recombines TRBV28 with TRBJ2-1; D remains ambiguous. Germline lookup yields CDR1 MDHEN and CDR2 SYDVKM. This CDR3 contains 13 residues. Trimming took 5 bases from V and 10 from J, leaving 15 bases between them. CDR3 nucleotides: TGTGCCAGCAGTCCTCGCAGCCTTTACGAGCAGTTCTTC. This encodes CASSPRSLYEQFF.

The chain uses TRBV6-2 or TRBV6-3 and TRBJ1-6; weak D call: TRBD1 (5 bases). V was pared by 6 bases and J by 0 bases, with 9 bases between. CDR1 is MNHEY and CDR2 is SVGEGT in the germline V gene. This CDR3 has 15 residues. In DNA form, the CDR3 reads TGTGCCAGCAGAGCAGGGAGCTCCTATAATTCACCCCTCCACTTT. Translation gives CASRAGSSYNSPLHF.

This CDR3 is CASSHPDRVGPYEQYF. The CDR3 bases are TGTGCCAGCAGCCACCCGGACAGGGTGGGTCCCTACGAGCAGTACTTC. The V call is TRBV28, the J call TRBJ2-5; 8 bases are shared with TRBD1. The end of the DNA aligns better with TRBJ2-7, so the J call may be wrong. Germline CDR1 is MDHEN and CDR2 is SYDVKM. CDR3 length equals 16 residues.

The rearrangement uses TRBV28 and TRBJ2-7; a weak D match, TRBD2 (6 bases). The CDR3 loop spans 15 amino acids. Between the trimmed V and J ends, which lost 6 bases and 3 bases, there was a span of 18 bases. Germline V gene data show CDR1 as MDHEN and CDR2 as SYDVKM. The CDR3 DNA reads as TGTGCCAGCAGCCAGGGAGGCGCTTCCGACTACGAGCAGTACTTC. This translates into CASSQGGASDYEQYF.

The chain uses TRBV28 and TRBJ1-2; no definite D call. Deletions cut 7 bases from V and 6 bases from J, with 15 bases between. The CDR3 loop spans 13 amino acids. CDR1 is MDHEN and CDR2 is SYDVKM in the germline V gene. The CDR3: CASKTDRRHGYTF. In DNA, the CDR3 is TGTGCCAGCAAAACGGACCGGCGCCATGGCTACACCTTC.

The V and J genes are TRBV28 and TRBJ2-7, with TRBD2 matching over 8 bases. CDR3 length: 14 residues. J was trimmed by 6 bases and V by 3 bases; bases with no gene match: 7. CDR1 is MDHEN and CDR2 is SYDVKM in the germline V gene. The CDR3 DNA reads as TGTGCCAGCAGTTTCGCGACTAGCGTCTTCGAGCAGTACTTC. Protein product: CASSFATSVFEQYF.

V is TRBV20-1 and J is TRBJ2-1; D gene unclear. The J call could be wrong; TRBJ2-7 is a better fit for the DNA end. The CDR3 contains 15 residues. Germline loops: CDR1 DFQATT, CDR2 SNEGSKA (reference sequence). CDR3 protein: CSAPSFYSSYNEQYF. Here the CDR3 DNA reads TGCAGTGCTCCCAGTTTTTACAGCTCCTACAATGAGCAGTACTTC.

The chain employs TRBV5-1 and TRBJ2-7; perhaps TRBD2 as D (5 bases). The CDR3 has 15 amino acids. Germline V gives CDR1 SGHRS, CDR2 YFSETQ. Trimming stripped 4 bases from V and 2 bases from J, with 16 bases between. CDR3 loop: CASSPSTNRPYEQYF. The CDR3 coding sequence is TGCGCCAGCAGCCCTAGCACTAACCGACCCTACGAGCAGTACTTC.

Many counts were recorded for this clonotype. The chain recombines TRBV29-1 with TRBJ2-1; TRBD2 agrees at 9 bases. The CDR3 extends over 14 amino acids. Unmatched junction bases numbered 9, after V lost 3 bases and J lost 9 bases. CDR1 is SQVTM and CDR2 is ANQGSEA in the germline V gene. The CDR3 nucleotides read TGCAGCGTTGATAAAAAACGAGCGGGAGGTGAGCAGTTCTTC. This encodes CSVDKKRAGGEQFF.

The chain is built from TRBV6-5 and TRBJ2-3, with TRBD2 matching over 9 bases. CDR1 and CDR2 (germline): MNHEY, SVGAGI. The trim removed 1 base at V and 3 bases at J, leaving 5 bases unmatched. CDR3 size: 16 residues. The CDR3 loop is CASSYLPSGDTDTQYF. The DNA for the CDR3 is TGTGCCAGCAGTTACTTGCCTAGCGGGGATACAGATACGCAGTATTTT.

The chain links TRBV7-9 to TRBJ2-7; D is uncertain. CDR3 length: 10 amino acids. Trimming pared 8 bases from V and 6 bases from J, leaving 8 bases between. Looked up from germline, CDR1 is SEHNR and CDR2 is FQNEAQ (reference sequence). This CDR3 reads CASSMGEQYF. The CDR3 DNA follows: TGTGCCAGCTCTATGGGCGAGCAGTACTTC.

The J gene is TRBJ1-5, the V gene TRBV2; 10 nucleotides align to TRBD1. Germline V gene lookup returns CDR1 SNHLY and CDR2 FYNNEI. The CDR3 consists of 13 residues. Germline trimming cut 9 bases from V and 7 bases from J; bases unmatched to any gene: 6. The CDR3 reads CASSGTGVQPQHF. DNA of the CDR3: TGTGCCAGTTCCGGGACAGGGGTGCAGCCCCAGCATTTT.

V is TRBV4-3 and J is TRBJ2-7; 11 bases match TRBD1. The J segment lost 0 bases and the V segment lost 9 bases, leaving 1 base of the junction unmatched. CDR1 LGHNA and CDR2 YSLEER come from the germline V gene. The CDR3 consists of 13 residues. In nucleotides, the CDR3 is TGCGCCAGGGGACAGGGGGGCTCCTACGAGCAGTACTTC. It translates to CARGQGGSYEQYF.

The V gene is TRBV4-2, the J gene TRBJ1-2; D is uncertain. Looked up from germline, CDR1 is LGHNA and CDR2 is YNFKEQ. The ends were cut back, 4 bases at V and 3 bases at J, with 15 bases in the middle. This CDR3 is built from 15 residues. This chain's CDR3 is CASSPSDAPDYGYTF. The CDR3 DNA reads as TGTGCCAGCAGCCCCTCGGACGCCCCCGACTATGGCTACACCTTC.